This is a list of T cell receptor beta chains from one sample in a study of sequential checkpoint blockade in melanoma. Clones were sequenced by immunoSEQ multiplex PCR, and TCRdb holds only the in-frame ones, with some missing. Altogether more than 25,000 clones are present, about 80% being singletons, with the ten largest covering about an eighth. The sample in question was CD8+ T cells sorted from blood (inferred from file names), obtained from a patient given nivolumab and ipilimumab in sequence. These receptor sequences come from a human donor with melanoma. CDR3s include the opening cysteine and the closing phenylalanine or tryptophan. The order of the fields is J gene, V gene, clone size, D gene, CDR3 DNA, CDR3 protein. A D gene is named only where the DNA matches it firmly. Clone sizes are given selectively: once, few, many, or a class where the clone is expanded.

TRBJ2-7 TRBV6-6 - TRBD1 TGTGCCAGCATACAGGGGGGAGAGCAGTACTTC CASIQGGEQYF
TRBJ1-1 TRBV6-1 - - TGTGCCAGCACCGAGGTTCGGGGGGACACTGAAGCTTTCTTT CASTEVRGDTEAFF
TRBJ1-2 TRBV7-3 - TRBD1 TGTGCCAGCAGCCAACCTCCGGGACAGCGAGACATCTTTGGCTACACCTTC CASSQPPGQRDIFGYTF
TRBJ1-5 TRBV6-5 - TRBD1 TGTGCCAGCAGTCTCTCACCAGGGGGTAGTCAGCCCCAGCATTTT CASSLSPGGSQPQHF
TRBJ2-3 TRBV4-3 - TRBD1 TGCGCCAGCAGCCCAAAAACAGGGGCAGAGCAGTATTTT CASSPKTGAEQYF
TRBJ2-1 TRBV7-6 few TRBD1 TGTGCCAGCAGCACGGGGACAGTGAAATCGGGGCAGTTCTTC CASSTGTVKSGQFF
TRBJ2-2 TRBV10-1 - - TGCGCCAGCAGTGAATCAGGTGAATCCGGGGAGCTGTTTTTT CASSESGESGELFF
TRBJ2-1 TRBV9 once TRBD1 TGTGCCAGCAGCGTAGGGACAGGGGGCTTCTACAATGAGCAGTTCTTC CASSVGTGGFYNEQFF
TRBJ2-5 TRBV2 - TRBD1 TGTGCCAGCAGTGGACCGCCCCCGGGACAGGTGTACCAAGAGACCCAGTACTTC CASSGPPPGQVYQETQYF
TRBJ1-3 TRBV6-1 once - TGTGCCAGCAGTGAACGTCGGGACACAGTAGGAAACACCATATATTTT CASSERRDTVGNTIYF
TRBJ2-7 TRBV5-1 - - TGCGCCAGCAGCGTGACAGTCTCCTACGAGCAGTACTTC CASSVTVSYEQYF
TRBJ1-5 TRBV7-9 - - TGTGCCAGCAGGCAGGGAGGCCAGCCCCAGCATTTT CASRQGGQPQHF
TRBJ2-1 TRBV29-1 - TRBD2 TGCAGCGGTAGCGGGGGCGACTACAATGAGCAGTTCTTC CSGSGGDYNEQFF
TRBJ2-3 TRBV27 - TRBD2 TGTGCCAGCAACGCGCTAGCGGGGGTCGATACGCAGTATTTT CASNALAGVDTQYF
TRBJ2-1 TRBV9 few - TGTGCCAGCAGCGGCGGCGGGGGCCAAAACAATGAGCAGTTCTTC CASSGGGGQNNEQFF
TRBJ2-6 TRBV19 - - TGTGCCAGTAGTATATCGGGGACTGGGGCCAACGTCCTGACTTTC CASSISGTGANVLTF
TRBJ2-1 TRBV7-2 few TRBD2 TGCGCCAGCAGCCAAGATACGGGGGGCTCCTACAATGAGCAGTTCTTC CASSQDTGGSYNEQFF
TRBJ2-2 TRBV2 - - TGTGCCAGCAGTGGTCAGGATAACACCGGGGAGCTGTTTTTT CASSGQDNTGELFF
TRBJ1-1 TRBV7-2 - TRBD1 TGTGCCAGCAGGCCTATCGGACAGGACCCCCCTGAAGCTTTCTTT CASRPIGQDPPEAFF
TRBJ2-3 TRBV4-3 - - TGCGCCAGCAGCCAAGGTGTTGCCGGGATCACAGATACGCAGTATTTT CASSQGVAGITDTQYF
TRBJ1-5 TRBV28 - TRBD1 TGTGCCAGCAGTTCCGGACAGGGTGGAGGCAATCAGCCCCAGCATTTT CASSSGQGGGNQPQHF
TRBJ2-3 TRBV19 - TRBD2 TGTGCCAGCGGGACTAGCGGGGGCACAGATACGCAGTATTTT CASGTSGGTDTQYF
TRBJ2-2 TRBV9 - - TGTGCCAGCAGCGACTTGAACACCGGGGAGCTGTTTTTT CASSDLNTGELFF
TRBJ2-5 TRBV5-1 - TRBD1 TGCGCCAGCATGGGACAGGGGATGGAGACCCAGTACTTC CASMGQGMETQYF
TRBJ1-3 TRBV6-5 - - TGTGCCAGCAGCCCCGGGGGCTCTGGAAACACCATATATTTT CASSPGGSGNTIYF
TRBJ2-5 TRBV19 - - TGTGCCAGTAGGGGGGGTAACCAAGAGACCCAGTACTTC CASRGGNQETQYF
TRBJ1-5 TRBV28 few - TGTGCCAGCAGTTTACCCGCATCAGTGGATCAGCCCCAGCATTTT CASSLPASVDQPQHF
TRBJ2-7 TRBV6-1 - - TGTGCCAGCAGCGAGGTCTACTACGAGCAGTACTTC CASSEVYYEQYF
TRBJ1-1 TRBV28 - - TGTGCCAGCAGTGTAACCCCGGGGACTGAAGCTTTCTTT CASSVTPGTEAFF
TRBJ2-7 TRBV11-2 - - TGTGCCAGCAGCTTGCAGGCGTCGGCCTACGAGCAGTACTTC CASSLQASAYEQYF
TRBJ2-3 TRBV7-3 - - TGTGCCAGCAGTTTTAGTGGGGGGAGGACAGATACGCAGTATTTT CASSFSGGRTDTQYF
TRBJ1-1 TRBV7-8 - TRBD1 TGTGCCAGCAGCGCGTTGGGACAGATGAACACTGAAGCTTTCTTT CASSALGQMNTEAFF
TRBJ2-2 TRBV7-3 - TRBD2 TGTGCCAGCAGCTTATTTGCGGGGGGGACCGGGGAGCTGTTTTTT CASSLFAGGTGELFF
TRBJ2-5 TRBV25-1 once - TGTGCCAGCAGCAACGGTATTCAGGGGACCCAAGAGACCCAGTACTTC CASSNGIQGTQETQYF
TRBJ1-5 TRBV30 - - TGTGCCTGGAGTTGGGGGCGCAATCAGCCCCAGCATTTT CAWSWGRNQPQHF
TRBJ2-7 TRBV29-1 - TRBD2 TGCAGCGTTGTAGCTCCGGGGGGCGAGCAGTACTTC CSVVAPGGEQYF
TRBJ2-1 TRBV7-2 medium-sized TRBD2 TGTGCCAGCAGCATACGGGGAGCGGGGGGGCGATCCAATGAGCAGTTCTTC CASSIRGAGGRSNEQFF
TRBJ2-7 TRBV5-1 - TRBD2 TGCGCCAGCAGCTTCACTAGCGGGGGGGGCGGAAACGAGCAGTACTTC CASSFTSGGGGNEQYF
TRBJ2-2 TRBV7-9 - - TGTGCCAGCAGCCCGGGACAAAACCTGAACACCGGGGAGCTGTTTTTT CASSPGQNLNTGELFF
TRBJ2-3 TRBV15 - TRBD2 TGTGCCACCAGCAGAGCTAGCGGGGGGGCCGATACGCAGTATTTT CATSRASGGADTQYF
TRBJ1-6 TRBV27 medium-sized - TGTGCCAGCAGTTACGCCAGGGCTGATTCACCCCTCCACTTT CASSYARADSPLHF
TRBJ2-1 TRBV9 - TRBD1 TGTGCCAGCAGCGTAGTATCAGGGGGCCGGAATGAGCAGTTCTTC CASSVVSGGRNEQFF
TRBJ2-1 TRBV4-1 - - TGCGCCAGCAGCCCTACCATGGATGAGCAGTTCTTC CASSPTMDEQFF
TRBJ2-3 TRBV19 - - TGTGCCAGTGACCGCGGGGACGATACGCAGTATTTT CASDRGDDTQYF
TRBJ2-7 TRBV19 - - TGTGCCAGTAGTACAGGGGCTGGCGTGGATGAGCAGTACTTC CASSTGAGVDEQYF
TRBJ1-1 TRBV6-4 few TRBD1 TGTGCCAGCAGTGCGGGACAGGCGGGCACTGAAGCTTTCTTT CASSAGQAGTEAFF
TRBJ2-3 TRBV9 once TRBD2 TGTGCCAGCGGGGGGACTAGCGGGGGAGAGTGGGGGAGCACAGATACGCAGTATTTT CASGGTSGGEWGSTDTQYF
TRBJ1-1 TRBV7-9 - TRBD1 TGTGCCAGCAGCCCAAAGACAGGGGCCATGAACACTGAAGCTTTCTTT CASSPKTGAMNTEAFF
TRBJ2-7 TRBV7-9 once - TGTGCCAGCAGCTTAGCGGGTGGCAGGGCGGACGAGCAGTACTTC CASSLAGGRADEQYF
TRBJ2-3 TRBV27 - - TGTGCCAGCAGTTGGAGGAGGTTGGGAGATACGCAGTATTTT CASSWRRLGDTQYF
TRBJ2-7 TRBV28 - TRBD2 TGTGCCAGCAGTTCGGGACTAGCGGCCTACGAGCAGTACTTC CASSSGLAAYEQYF
TRBJ2-2 TRBV7-9 - TRBD1 TGTGCCACCCCAGGGACAGTGGTGGAGCTGTTTTTT CATPGTVVELFF
TRBJ2-2 TRBV6-5 - - TGTGCCAGCAGTGTCGGGGGGCGAACCGGGGAGCTGTTTTTT CASSVGGRTGELFF
TRBJ2-5 TRBV9 - TRBD2 TGTGCCAGCGGGGGGCTAGCGGGGGGAAGGGAGCAGTACTTC CASGGLAGGREQYF